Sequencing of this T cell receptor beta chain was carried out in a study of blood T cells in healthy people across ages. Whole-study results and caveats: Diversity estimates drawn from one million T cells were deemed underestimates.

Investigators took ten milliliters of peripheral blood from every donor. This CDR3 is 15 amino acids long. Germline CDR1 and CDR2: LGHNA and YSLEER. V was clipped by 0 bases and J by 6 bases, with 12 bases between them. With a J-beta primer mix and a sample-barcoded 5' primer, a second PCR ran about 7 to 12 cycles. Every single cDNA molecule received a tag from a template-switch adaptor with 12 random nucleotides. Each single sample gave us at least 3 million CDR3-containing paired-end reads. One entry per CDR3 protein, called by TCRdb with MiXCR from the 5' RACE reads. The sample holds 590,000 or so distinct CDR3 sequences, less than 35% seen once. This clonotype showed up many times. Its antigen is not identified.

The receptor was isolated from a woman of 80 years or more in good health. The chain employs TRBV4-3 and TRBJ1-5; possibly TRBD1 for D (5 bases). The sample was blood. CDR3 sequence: CASSQDKGIAQPQHF. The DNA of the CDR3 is TGCGCCAGCAGCCAAGATAAGGGGATCGCTCAGCCCCAGCATTTT.